These 28 T cell receptor beta chains were all obtained from the same sample, sequenced in a study of cytomegalovirus exposure and HLA in healthy donors. Method: immunoSEQ multiplex PCR; TCRdb's copy keeps in-frame clones and lacks some. The sample carries tens of thousands of clones, around 97% recorded once. Sample: PBMCs. These TCRs come from a man aged 25 to 45 in good health and CMV-seropositive.

The chain links TRBV7-2 to TRBJ2-5, with D maybe TRBD1 (5 bases). The J call may be incorrect, as the DNA end agrees better with TRBJ2-7. The CDR3 totals 14 residues. Germline CDR1 SGHTA, CDR2 FQGNSA. CDR3 DNA: TGTGCCAGCAGCCTACGACAGTTCTCCTACGAGCAGTACTTC. Protein: CASSLRQFSYEQYF.

This clone was observed once. The CDR3 bases are TGTGCCAGTAGTACGCGACTTCACACAGATACGCAGTATTTT. Translated, it gives CASSTRLHTDTQYF. The genes are TRBV19 and TRBJ2-3; no definite D call. Trimming removed 4 bases from V and 2 bases from J, with 10 bases in between. The CDR3 length is 14 residues. CDR1 and CDR2 (germline): LNHDA, SQIVND (reference sequence).

CDR3 loop: CASSSLGRGRVDYEQYF. The CDR3 DNA reads TGTGCCAGCAGCTCTCTGGGCAGGGGGCGTGTAGACTACGAGCAGTACTTC. The chain links TRBV12-1 to TRBJ2-7; no DNA check was done on the table's D call, TRBD1. TRBV12-1 is a documented pseudogene. The CDR3 totals 17 residues.

The rearrangement links TRBV28 to TRBJ2-1; 14 positions match TRBD2. This CDR3 has 15 amino acids. Germline V CDR1 and CDR2: MDHEN, SYDVKM. After removal of 6 bases from V and 9 bases from J, the junction contained 7 bases not matched to a gene. The DNA of the CDR3 is TGTGCCAGCAGCTCCGGGACTAGCGGGAGTAGTGAGCAGTTCTTC. This translates into CASSSGTSGSSEQFF.

The genes are TRBV9 and TRBJ2-3, with 8 positions matching TRBD2. The CDR3 has 14 residues. V trimming: 4 bases; J trimming: 4 bases; junction bases outside the gene matches: 5. Germline loops: CDR1 SGDLS, CDR2 YYNGEE. The CDR3 DNA reads as TGTGCCAGCAGCATGACTAGCGTAGCAGATACGCAGTATTTT. As protein: CASSMTSVADTQYF.

The rearrangement uses TRBV4-1 and TRBJ2-2; D call uncertain. V lost 1 base and J lost 2, with 5 bases in between. CDR3 length: 14 amino acids. Germline V lookup: CDR1 MGHRA, CDR2 YSYEKL. The CDR3 nucleotides read TGCGCCAGCAGCCAAGTGAGAAACACCGGGGAGCTGTTTTTT. Its protein is CASSQVRNTGELFF.

This chain links TRBV29-1 with TRBJ2-7, with TRBD2 matching 11 bases. The J segment lost 0 bases and the V segment lost 4 bases, leaving 17 bases of the junction unmatched. Germline lookup yields CDR1 SQVTM and CDR2 ANQGSEA. The CDR3 covers 19 residues. For the CDR3, the DNA is TGCAGCGTTGTCCCCACCATCGGACTAGCGGGTATACCCTCCTACGAGCAGTACTTC. Translating gives CSVVPTIGLAGIPSYEQYF.

The chain joins TRBV2 to TRBJ2-3; tentative D call: TRBD2 (6 bases). This CDR3 comprises 13 residues. Trimming cost V 6 bases and J 5 bases, with 12 bases left between them. The germline gives CDR1 SNHLY, CDR2 FYNNEI. The CDR3 sequence: CASSETRKDTQYF. CDR3 sequence (DNA): TGTGCCAGCAGCGAGACTAGAAAAGATACGCAGTATTTT. The full variable domain, its missing parts supplied by reference TRBV2 and TRBJ2-3, is EPEVTQTPSHQVTQMGQEVILRCVPISNHLYFYWYRQILGQKVEFLVSFYNNEISEKSEIFDDQFSVERPDGSNFTLKIRSTKLEDSAMYFCASSETRKDTQYFGPGTRLTVL.

V usage is TRBV7-8 and J usage is TRBJ1-1; D unclear. The CDR3 covers 15 residues. V was cut by 4 bases and J by 4 bases, with 16 bases left in between. From germline, CDR1 is SGHVS and CDR2 FQNEAQ. The CDR3 sequence is CASSSLRGDGTEAFF. The CDR3 nucleotides read TGTGCCAGCAGCTCCCTCAGAGGTGACGGCACTGAAGCTTTCTTT.

This chain connects TRBV19 to TRBJ2-1, with TRBD2 matching over 10 bases. With 5 bases clipped from V and 9 bases from J, the junction kept 7 bases outside the gene matches. Germline CDR1 reads LNHDA; CDR2 reads SQIVND (reference sequence). The CDR3 covers 14 residues. CDR3 sequence: CASSSLAGVGEQFF. CDR3 nucleotide sequence: TGTGCCAGTAGTTCCCTAGCGGGAGTGGGTGAGCAGTTCTTC. Full variable domain (outside the CDR3, taken from reference TRBV19 and TRBJ2-1): DGGITQSPKYLFRKEGQNVTLSCEQNLNHDAMYWYRQDPGQGLRLIYYSQIVNDFQKGDIAEGYSVSREKKESFPLTVTSAQKNPTAFYLCASSSLAGVGEQFFGPGTRLTVL.

The chain uses TRBV27 and TRBJ2-7; 15 bases are a match to TRBD2. Trimming cost V 1 base and J 7 bases; bases outside gene matches: 5. This CDR3 is 16 amino acids long. Germline CDR1 MNHEY, CDR2 SMNVEV (reference sequence). CDR3 residues: CASSLFRTSGRDEQYF. CDR3 coding DNA: TGTGCCAGCAGTTTATTCCGGACTAGCGGGAGGGATGAGCAGTACTTC.

This chain connects TRBV14 to TRBJ2-7; tentatively, D is TRBD1 (6 bases). Trimming pared 1 base from V and 2 bases from J, leaving 18 bases between. From germline, CDR1 is SGHDN and CDR2 FVKESK. The CDR3 runs to 17 residues. The CDR3: CASSQVPGAQGTYEQYF. As DNA, the CDR3 is TGTGCCAGCAGCCAAGTTCCAGGGGCGCAGGGGACCTACGAGCAGTACTTC.

The chain joins TRBV2 to TRBJ1-1, with TRBD1 as a possible D gene (5 bases). The CDR3 totals 15 residues. Trimming removed 6 bases at V and 1 base at J, with 15 bases between. The germline gives CDR1 SNHLY, CDR2 FYNNEI. The CDR3 here is CASRDQFTGNTEAFF. The CDR3 coding sequence is TGTGCCAGCAGGGATCAATTTACAGGGAACACTGAAGCTTTCTTT.

Only one count was recorded for this clone. The chain links TRBV6-5 to TRBJ1-2; no firm D call. This CDR3 spans 15 amino acids. Germline CDR1 MNHEY, CDR2 SVGAGI. Trimming cost V 0 bases and J 0 bases, with 8 bases left between them. The CDR3 sequence is CASSYSFSANYGYTF. The CDR3, as DNA: TGTGCCAGCAGTTACTCATTCAGTGCTAACTATGGCTACACCTTC.

This sequence joins TRBV29-1 and TRBJ2-7; 8 positions agree with TRBD1. The length of the CDR3 is 12 residues. With V trimmed by 7 bases and J by 5 bases, 7 bases remained unmatched. Germline V gene sequence: CDR1 SQVTM, CDR2 ANQGSEA. The CDR3 region has the DNA TGCAGCGCATCGACAGGGGTAAACGAGCAGTACTTC. Translating gives CSASTGVNEQYF.

The rearrangement uses TRBV6-1 and TRBJ1-3, with 7 bases that match TRBD1. CDR1 is MNHNS and CDR2 is SASEGT in the germline V gene. The CDR3 covers 14 residues. With V trimmed by 6 bases and J by 2 bases, 4 bases remained unmatched. The chain's CDR3 is CASRLQGPGNTIYF. CDR3 nucleotide sequence: TGTGCCAGCAGATTACAGGGGCCTGGAAACACCATATATTTT.

The V gene is TRBV11-2, the J gene TRBJ1-1; D is possibly TRBD1 (6 bases). Germline CDR1 is SGHAT and CDR2 is FQNNGV. The CDR3 is 14 amino acids. The V gene lost 5 bases and the J gene lost 4 bases, with 14 bases spanning the gap. CDR3 DNA: TGTGCCAGCAGCGCCCCCCGGGACATCACTGAAGCTTTCTTT. Protein product: CASSAPRDITEAFF.

This rearrangement joins TRBV28 to TRBJ2-1; the D is unclear. The CDR3 loop spans 14 amino acids. Germline assignment: CDR1 MDHEN and CDR2 SYDVKM. Deletions cut 0 bases from V and 4 bases from J, with 7 bases between. CDR3 residues: CASSLWTTYNEQFF. The CDR3 region has the DNA TGTGCCAGCAGTTTATGGACGACTTACAATGAGCAGTTCTTC.

This chain uses TRBV27 with TRBJ2-1; 12 nucleotides align to TRBD2. From germline, CDR1 is MNHEY and CDR2 SMNVEV (reference sequence). The CDR3 runs to 15 residues. V lost 3 bases to trimming and J lost 6 bases; unmatched junction nucleotides: 3. The CDR3 bases are TGTGCCAGCAGTTTTGGACTAGCGGGAATCAATGAGCAGTTCTTC. Residues: CASSFGLAGINEQFF.

The J gene is TRBJ1-4, the V gene TRBV9, with 8 bases matching TRBD1. Germline V gives CDR1 SGDLS, CDR2 YYNGEE. The CDR3 spans 12 residues. V shed 7 bases, J shed 6 bases, and the junction held 2 bases outside the gene matches. CDR3 region: CASRGQDEKLFF. CDR3 nucleotides: TGTGCCAGCCGGGGACAGGATGAAAAACTGTTTTTT.

The chain links TRBV19 to TRBJ2-7, with D uncertain. This CDR3 is built from 15 residues. V gave up 1 base and J gave up 1 base, with 11 bases separating them. Germline assignment: CDR1 LNHDA and CDR2 SQIVND (reference sequence). This CDR3 reads CASSIGYSLSYEQYF. The CDR3 DNA is TGTGCCAGTAGTATAGGTTACAGCCTTTCCTACGAGCAGTACTTC.

The chain joins TRBV5-1 to TRBJ2-1; 10 bases fit TRBD1. With 6 bases clipped from V and 3 bases from J, the junction kept 9 bases outside the gene matches. The CDR3 has 16 amino acids. Germline V gene data show CDR1 as SGHRS and CDR2 as YFSETQ. CDR3 sequence: CASIKGGDRGYNEQFF. The CDR3 DNA follows: TGCGCCAGCATAAAGGGTGGGGACAGGGGCTACAATGAGCAGTTCTTC.

This rearrangement joins TRBV19 to TRBJ2-7, with 8 positions matching TRBD2. This CDR3 is built from 13 residues. V lost 6 bases, J lost 6 bases, and 7 bases stayed unmatched. From germline, CDR1 is LNHDA and CDR2 SQIVND (reference sequence). CDR3: CASRETSEAEQYF. The DNA for the CDR3 is TGTGCCAGTAGGGAGACTAGCGAGGCCGAGCAGTACTTC.

This rearrangement joins TRBV7-2 to TRBJ2-5; weak D call: TRBD2 (6 bases). V lost 5 bases and J 6 bases, leaving 19 bases between the germline ends. The V gene's germline CDR1 is SGHTA and CDR2 FQGNSA. CDR3 length: 15 amino acids. CDR3 region: CASSPTRGVRQTQYF. DNA of the CDR3: TGTGCCAGCAGCCCCACCCGCGGGGTTCGCCAGACCCAGTACTTC.

Here the CDR3 reads CASSDAGGFSGDTQYF. The CDR3 DNA is TGTGCCAGCAGTGATGCGGGAGGGTTTTCCGGAGATACGCAGTATTTT. The V call is TRBV2, the J call TRBJ2-3; 9 bases agree with TRBD2. The V gene's germline CDR1 is SNHLY and CDR2 FYNNEI. With V trimmed by 3 bases and J by 5 bases, 9 bases remained unmatched. The CDR3 has 16 residues.

The rearrangement links TRBV27 to TRBJ1-4; TRBD1 is a possible D gene (6 bases). Germline V gives CDR1 MNHEY, CDR2 SMNVEV (reference sequence). The V and J ends lost 2 bases and 8 bases respectively, with 15 bases between them. The CDR3 runs to 15 residues. The CDR3 nucleotides read TGTGCCAGCAGTTTAGAGTCAGGGGTGAGGGAAAAACTGTTTTTT. Protein product: CASSLESGVREKLFF.

The gene calls are TRBV27 and TRBJ1-5; 7 bases align to TRBD1. J lost 0 bases, V lost 8 bases, and 16 bases had no gene match. The germline gives CDR1 MNHEY, CDR2 SMNVEV (reference sequence). This CDR3 is built from 18 residues. The CDR3 here is CASARGQVGTYSNQPQHF. CDR3 bases: TGTGCCAGCGCGAGGGGGCAGGTTGGGACATATAGCAATCAGCCCCAGCATTTT.

The rearrangement links TRBV2 to TRBJ1-5; TRBD1 might be the D (5 bases). This CDR3 region has 15 residues. Germline V CDR1 and CDR2: SNHLY, FYNNEI. V was shortened by 2 bases and J by 2 bases, with 10 bases between the two germline ends. CDR3 sequence: CASSERGGGNQPQHF. Here the CDR3 DNA reads TGTGCCAGCAGTGAAAGGGGAGGGGGCAATCAGCCCCAGCATTTT.